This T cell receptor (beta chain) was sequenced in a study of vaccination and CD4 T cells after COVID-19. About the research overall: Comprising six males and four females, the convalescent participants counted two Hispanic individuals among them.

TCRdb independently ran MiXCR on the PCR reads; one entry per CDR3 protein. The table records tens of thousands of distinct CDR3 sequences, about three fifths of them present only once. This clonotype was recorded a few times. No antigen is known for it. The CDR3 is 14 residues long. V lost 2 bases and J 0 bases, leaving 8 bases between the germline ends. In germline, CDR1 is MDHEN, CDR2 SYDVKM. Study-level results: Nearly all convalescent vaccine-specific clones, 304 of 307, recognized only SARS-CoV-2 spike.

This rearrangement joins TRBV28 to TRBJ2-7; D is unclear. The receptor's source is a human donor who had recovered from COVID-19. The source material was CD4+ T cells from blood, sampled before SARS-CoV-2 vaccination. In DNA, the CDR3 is TGTGCCAGCAGTTTACCCGCTGGCTCCTACGAGCAGTACTTC. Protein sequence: CASSLPAGSYEQYF.